This T cell receptor beta chain was profiled in a study of OX40 agonist ivuxolimab in advanced cancers. Enrollment shut out patients with autoimmune disease history or systemic immunosuppression. Trimming pared 4 bases from V and 0 bases from J, leaving 11 bases between. The CDR3 has 15 residues. Germline V gene sequence: CDR1 LGHNA, CDR2 YNFKEQ. Study-level results: Specificity for antigen went undetermined in the expanded peripheral T cells. Both blood CD4+ and CD8+ T cells showed clonal growth by week 6 at 0.1 to 3.0 mg/kg.

The repertoire was sequenced with immunoSEQ multiplex PCR; TCRdb's copy has only in-frame clones and lacks some. The table lists just over 50,000 clones, around 77% of them singletons. Remarks on this clone: The antigen remains undetermined.

The clonotype comes from an adult with an advanced solid tumor such as melanoma, head and neck, liver or kidney cancer. The sequencing used CD4+ or CD8+ T cells sorted from blood, collected in a trial of the OX40 agonist ivuxolimab. The chain employs TRBV4-2 and TRBJ2-3; D ambiguous. The CDR3 DNA follows: TGTGCCAGCAGCCGCCAAGCCGGGAGCACAGATACGCAGTATTTT. It yields the protein CASSRQAGSTDTQYF.